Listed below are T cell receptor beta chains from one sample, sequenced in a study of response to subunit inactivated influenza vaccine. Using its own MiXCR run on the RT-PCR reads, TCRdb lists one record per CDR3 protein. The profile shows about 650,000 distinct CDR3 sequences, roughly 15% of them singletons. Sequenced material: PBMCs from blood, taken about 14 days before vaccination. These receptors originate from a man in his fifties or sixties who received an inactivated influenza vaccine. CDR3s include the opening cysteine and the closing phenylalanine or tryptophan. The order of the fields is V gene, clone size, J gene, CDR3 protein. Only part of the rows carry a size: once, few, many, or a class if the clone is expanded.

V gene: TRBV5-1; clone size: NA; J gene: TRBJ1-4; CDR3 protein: CASSQDQRPNEKLFF
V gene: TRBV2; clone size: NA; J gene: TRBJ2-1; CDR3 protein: CASRFDRAYDEQFF
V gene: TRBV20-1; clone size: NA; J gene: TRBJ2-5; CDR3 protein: CSASTLLGQQETQYF
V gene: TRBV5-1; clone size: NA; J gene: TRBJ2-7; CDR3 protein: CASSWDTYSYEQYF
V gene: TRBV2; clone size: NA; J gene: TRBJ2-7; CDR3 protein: CATRGGTGLYEQYF
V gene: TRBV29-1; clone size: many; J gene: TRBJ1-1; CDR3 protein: CSVLWNTEAFF
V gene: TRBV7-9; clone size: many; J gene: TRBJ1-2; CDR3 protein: CASSSTGDLNYGYTF
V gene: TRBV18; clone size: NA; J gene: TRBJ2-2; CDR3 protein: CASSPLPSTGELFF
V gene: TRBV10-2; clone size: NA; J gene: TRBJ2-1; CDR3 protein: CASSERWGPGEQFF
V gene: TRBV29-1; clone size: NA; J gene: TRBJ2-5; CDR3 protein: CSVALGGETQYF
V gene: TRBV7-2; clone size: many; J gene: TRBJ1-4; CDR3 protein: CASSLAGGGGEKLFF
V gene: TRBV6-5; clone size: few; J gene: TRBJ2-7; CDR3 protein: CASSYSGGSRYEQYF
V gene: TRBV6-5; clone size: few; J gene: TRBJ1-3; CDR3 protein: CASSYSVASGNTIYF
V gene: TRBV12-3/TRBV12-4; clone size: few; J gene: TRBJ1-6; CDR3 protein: CASSLSGSYNSPLHF
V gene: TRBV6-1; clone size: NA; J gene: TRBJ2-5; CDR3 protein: CASKENGDSRRETQYF
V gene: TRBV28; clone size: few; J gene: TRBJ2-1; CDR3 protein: CASSFRANEQFF
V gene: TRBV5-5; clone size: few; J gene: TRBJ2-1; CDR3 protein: CASSQSGGSSYNEQFF
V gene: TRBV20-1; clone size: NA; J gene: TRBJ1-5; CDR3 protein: CSARDPSRNSNQPQHF
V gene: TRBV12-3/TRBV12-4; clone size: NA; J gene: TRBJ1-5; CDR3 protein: CASRWGGQPQHF
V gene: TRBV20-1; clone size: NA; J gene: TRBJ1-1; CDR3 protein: CSARRSKGYTEAFF
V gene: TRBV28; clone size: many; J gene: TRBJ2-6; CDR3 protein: CASSYYSGANVLTF
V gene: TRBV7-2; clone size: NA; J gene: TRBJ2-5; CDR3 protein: CASSLDLGVQYF
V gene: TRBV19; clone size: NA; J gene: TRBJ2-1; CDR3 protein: CASSIGPWGGNEQFF
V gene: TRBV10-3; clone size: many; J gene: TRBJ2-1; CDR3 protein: CATRPRQGNEQFF
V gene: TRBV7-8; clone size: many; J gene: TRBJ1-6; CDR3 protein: CASSLAGNSPLHF
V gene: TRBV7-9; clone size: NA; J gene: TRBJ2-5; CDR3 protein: CASSINTGTQETQYF
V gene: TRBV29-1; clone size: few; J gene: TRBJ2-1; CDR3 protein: CSVARTGTNEQFF
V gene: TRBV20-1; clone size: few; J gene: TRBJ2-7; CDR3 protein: CSARDGNGVYEQYF
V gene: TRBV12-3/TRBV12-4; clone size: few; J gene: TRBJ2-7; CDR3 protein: CASRSTGTPLYF
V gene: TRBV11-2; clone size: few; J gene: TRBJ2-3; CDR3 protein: CASSPRLAGAGDTQYF
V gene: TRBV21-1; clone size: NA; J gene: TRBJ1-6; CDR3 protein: CASSTWTGGTDSPLHF
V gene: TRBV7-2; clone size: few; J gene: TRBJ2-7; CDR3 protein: CASSRASGSSYEQYF
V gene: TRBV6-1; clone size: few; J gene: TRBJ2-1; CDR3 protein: CASNAAGIGEQFF
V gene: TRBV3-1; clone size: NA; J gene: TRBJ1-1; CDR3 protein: CASSQDGAAEAFF
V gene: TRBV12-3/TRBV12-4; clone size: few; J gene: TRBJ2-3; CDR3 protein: CASSLKGIYDTQYF
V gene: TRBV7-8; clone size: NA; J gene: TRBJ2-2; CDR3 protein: CASSLGETSRVGELFF
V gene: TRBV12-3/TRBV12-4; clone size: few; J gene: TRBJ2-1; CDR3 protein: CASSFSSGMSNEQFF
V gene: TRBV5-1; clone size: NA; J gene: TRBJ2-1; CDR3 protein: CASSSMHDEQFF
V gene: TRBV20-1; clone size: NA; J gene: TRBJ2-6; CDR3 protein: CSARDRANVLTF
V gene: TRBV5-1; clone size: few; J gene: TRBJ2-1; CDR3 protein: CASSPGSTNEQFF
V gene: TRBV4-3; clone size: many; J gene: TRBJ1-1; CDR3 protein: CASSQDGTGIFEAFF
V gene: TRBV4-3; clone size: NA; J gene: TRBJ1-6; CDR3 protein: CASSQDWDRSSYNSPLHF
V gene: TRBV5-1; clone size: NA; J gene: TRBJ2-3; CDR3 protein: CASSSAGSMVTDTQYF
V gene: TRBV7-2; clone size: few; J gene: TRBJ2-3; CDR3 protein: CASSSSTTTDTQYF
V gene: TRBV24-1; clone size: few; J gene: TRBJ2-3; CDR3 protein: CATSDRFLDTQYF
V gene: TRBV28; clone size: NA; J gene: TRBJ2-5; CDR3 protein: CASSGVGIETQYF
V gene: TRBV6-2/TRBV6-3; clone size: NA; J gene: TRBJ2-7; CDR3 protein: CASSKNVRLAGVSEQYF
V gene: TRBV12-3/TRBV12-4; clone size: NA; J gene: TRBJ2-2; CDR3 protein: CASSPRGTGNTGELFF
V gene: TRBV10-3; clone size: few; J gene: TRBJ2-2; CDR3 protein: CAISTPGQGRGTGELFF
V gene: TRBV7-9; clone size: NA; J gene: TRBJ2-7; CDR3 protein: CASSLPPTYEQYF
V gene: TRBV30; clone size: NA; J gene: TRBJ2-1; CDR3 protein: CAWSTGGNEQFF
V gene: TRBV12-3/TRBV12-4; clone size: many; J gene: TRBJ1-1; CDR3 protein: CASSFVANTEAFF
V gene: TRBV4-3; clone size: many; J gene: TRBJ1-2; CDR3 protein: CASSQEDSYGYTF
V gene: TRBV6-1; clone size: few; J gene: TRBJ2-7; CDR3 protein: CASSNQDREDEQYF
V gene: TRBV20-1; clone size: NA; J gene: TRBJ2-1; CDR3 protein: CSASDGVNEQFF